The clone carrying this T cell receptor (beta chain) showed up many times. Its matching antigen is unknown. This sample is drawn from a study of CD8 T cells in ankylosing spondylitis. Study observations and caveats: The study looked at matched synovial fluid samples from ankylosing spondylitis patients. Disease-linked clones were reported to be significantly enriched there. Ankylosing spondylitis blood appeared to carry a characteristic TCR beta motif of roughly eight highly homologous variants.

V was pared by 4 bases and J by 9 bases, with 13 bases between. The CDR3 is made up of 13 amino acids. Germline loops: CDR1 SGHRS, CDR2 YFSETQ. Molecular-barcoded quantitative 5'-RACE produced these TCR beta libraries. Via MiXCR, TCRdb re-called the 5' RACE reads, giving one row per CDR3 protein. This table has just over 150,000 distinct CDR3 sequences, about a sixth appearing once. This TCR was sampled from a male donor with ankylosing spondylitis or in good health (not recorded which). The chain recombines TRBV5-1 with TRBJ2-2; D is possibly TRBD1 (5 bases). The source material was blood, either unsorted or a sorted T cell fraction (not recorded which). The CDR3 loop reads CASSPAQGRELFF. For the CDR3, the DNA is TGCGCCAGCAGCCCCGCCCAGGGTCGGGAGCTGTTTTTT.